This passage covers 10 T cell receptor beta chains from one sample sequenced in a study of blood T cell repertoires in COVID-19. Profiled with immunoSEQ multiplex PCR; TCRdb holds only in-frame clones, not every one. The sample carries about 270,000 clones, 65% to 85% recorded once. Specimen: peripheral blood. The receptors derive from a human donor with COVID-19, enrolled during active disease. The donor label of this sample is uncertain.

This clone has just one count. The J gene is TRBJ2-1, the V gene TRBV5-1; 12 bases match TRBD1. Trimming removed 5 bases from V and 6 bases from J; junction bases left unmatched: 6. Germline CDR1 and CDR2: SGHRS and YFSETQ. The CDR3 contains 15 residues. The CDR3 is CASRPGQGAINEQFF. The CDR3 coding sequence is TGCGCCAGCAGACCGGGACAGGGGGCGATCAATGAGCAGTTCTTC.

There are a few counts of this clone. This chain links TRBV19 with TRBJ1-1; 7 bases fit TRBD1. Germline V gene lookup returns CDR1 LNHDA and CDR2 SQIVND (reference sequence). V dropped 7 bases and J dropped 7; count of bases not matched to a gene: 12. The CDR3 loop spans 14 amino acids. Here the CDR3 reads CASMAGGGGLEAFF. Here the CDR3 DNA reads TGTGCCAGTATGGCAGGGGGAGGAGGGCTTGAAGCTTTCTTT.

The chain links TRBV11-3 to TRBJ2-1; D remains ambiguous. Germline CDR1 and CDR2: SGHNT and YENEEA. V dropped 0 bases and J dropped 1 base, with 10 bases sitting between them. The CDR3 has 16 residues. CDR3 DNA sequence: TGTGCCAGCAGCTTAGATTCCCGTAGTTCCTACAATGAGCAGTTCTTC. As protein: CASSLDSRSSYNEQFF.

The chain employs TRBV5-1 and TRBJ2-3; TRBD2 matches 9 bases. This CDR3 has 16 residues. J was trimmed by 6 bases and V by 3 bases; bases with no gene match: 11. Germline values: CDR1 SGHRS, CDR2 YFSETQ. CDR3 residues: CASSSRAGGISDTQYF. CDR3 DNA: TGCGCCAGCAGCTCCCGGGCGGGAGGGATTTCGGATACGCAGTATTTT.

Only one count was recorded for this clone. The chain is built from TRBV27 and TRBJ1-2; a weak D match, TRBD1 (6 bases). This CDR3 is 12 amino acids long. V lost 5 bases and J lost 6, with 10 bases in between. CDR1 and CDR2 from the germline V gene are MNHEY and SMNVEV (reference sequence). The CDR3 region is CASSRGADGYTF. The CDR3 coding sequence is TGTGCCAGCAGTCGGGGGGCAGATGGCTACACCTTC.

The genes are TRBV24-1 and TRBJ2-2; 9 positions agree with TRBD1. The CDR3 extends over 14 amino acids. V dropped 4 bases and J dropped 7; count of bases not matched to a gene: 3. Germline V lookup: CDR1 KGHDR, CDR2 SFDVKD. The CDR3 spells CATSEQGAGGELFF. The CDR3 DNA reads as TGTGCCACCAGTGAACAGGGGGCAGGCGGGGAGCTGTTTTTT.

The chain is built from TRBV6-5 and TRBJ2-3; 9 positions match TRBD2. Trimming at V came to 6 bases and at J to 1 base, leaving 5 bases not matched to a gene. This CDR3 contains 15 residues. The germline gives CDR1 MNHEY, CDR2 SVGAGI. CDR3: CASSLAGIGTDTQYF. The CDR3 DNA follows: TGTGCCAGCAGCCTAGCGGGAATTGGCACAGATACGCAGTATTTT.

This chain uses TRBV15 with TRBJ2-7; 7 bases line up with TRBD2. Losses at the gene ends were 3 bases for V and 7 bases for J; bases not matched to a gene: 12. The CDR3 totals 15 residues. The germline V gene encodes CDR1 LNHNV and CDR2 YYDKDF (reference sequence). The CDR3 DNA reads TGTGCCACCAGCAGCTCGGGACTACCCTCTAGAGAGCAGTACTTC. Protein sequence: CATSSSGLPSREQYF.

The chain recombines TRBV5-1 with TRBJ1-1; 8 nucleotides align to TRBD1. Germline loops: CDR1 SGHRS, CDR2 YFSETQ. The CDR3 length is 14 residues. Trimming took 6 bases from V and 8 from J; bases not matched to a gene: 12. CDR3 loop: CASNMGQGAPEAFF. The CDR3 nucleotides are TGCGCCAGCAACATGGGGCAGGGGGCTCCCGAAGCTTTCTTT.

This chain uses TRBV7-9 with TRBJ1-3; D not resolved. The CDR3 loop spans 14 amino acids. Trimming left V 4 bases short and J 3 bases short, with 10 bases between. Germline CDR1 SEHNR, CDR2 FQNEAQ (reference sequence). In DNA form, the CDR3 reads TGTGCCAGCAGCTCCTTGGAGATTGGAAACACCATATATTTT. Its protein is CASSSLEIGNTIYF.